What follows are 9 T cell receptor beta chains derived from one specimen sequenced in a study of regulatory T cells in long-lasting Graves disease. Investigators prepared the TCR beta libraries by applying iRepertoire HTBI primers and Arm-PCR of CDR3 regions. TCRdb analysed the multiplex PCR reads with MiXCR anew, one entry per CDR3 protein. Here the sample spans approximately 470,000 distinct CDR3 sequences, 15% to 20% being singletons. Sample time point: newly diagnosed GD, antithyroid drugs for less than 3 months. The TCR library was prepared using RNA isolated from PBMCs. This same sample was also part of a study on T cells in Graves' hyperthyroidism and ophthalmopathy.

Sequenced here: peripheral blood mononuclear cells (PBMCs), sampled at new diagnosis, from a patient treated with antithyroid drugs. These receptors all come from a man aged 40-49 years with Graves disease.

This clonotype has a count of ten or more. This chain connects TRBV20-1 to TRBJ2-5; D uncertain. The CDR3 length is 12 residues. Trimming stripped 0 bases from V and 0 bases from J, with 2 bases between. Germline CDR1 and CDR2: DFQATT and SNEGSKA (reference sequence). CDR3 protein: CSAREYQETQYF. CDR3 nucleotide sequence: TGCAGTGCTAGAGAGTACCAAGAGACCCAGTACTTC.

With respect to this clonotype: A much larger clone sits a single nucleotide away, making a read error possible. The chain joins TRBV6-4 to TRBJ1-1; D gene uncertain. Germline loops: CDR1 MRHNA, CDR2 SNTAGT. The CDR3 loop spans 11 amino acids. The CDR3 region has the DNA TGTGCCAGCAGTTTTCCCCTTGCAGCTTCCTTT. It codes for CASSFPLAASF.

This clonotype appeared many times. V is TRBV6-2 or TRBV6-3 and J is TRBJ2-5; TRBD2 matches at 8 bases. J was trimmed by 5 bases and V by 2 bases; bases with no gene match: 10. The CDR3 loop spans 16 amino acids. Germline V gives CDR1 MNHEY, CDR2 SVGEGT. The CDR3 loop reads CASSYGSSGTWETQYF. In DNA, the CDR3 is TGTGCCAGCAGTTACGGTAGTAGCGGGACGTGGGAGACCCAGTACTTC.

The chain has TRBV11-3 and TRBJ2-7, with 7 bases aligning to TRBD1. CDR1 SGHNT and CDR2 YENEEA come from the germline V gene. V lost 5 bases to trimming and J lost 4 bases; unmatched junction nucleotides: 8. The CDR3 totals 14 residues. The CDR3 loop is CASSGTTGPYEQYF. The DNA for the CDR3 is TGTGCCAGCAGCGGAACGACAGGGCCATACGAGCAGTACTTC.

This clonotype was detected ten times or more. The chain is built from TRBV6-2 or TRBV6-3 and TRBJ2-3, with no clear D. The CDR3 loop spans 14 amino acids. The germline V gene encodes CDR1 MNHEY and CDR2 SVGEGT. Between the trimmed V and J ends, which lost 5 bases and 1 base, there was a span of 10 bases. CDR3 region: CASSEGEGTDTQYF. CDR3 bases: TGTGCCAGCAGTGAAGGAGAGGGCACAGATACGCAGTATTTT.

There are many counts of this clonotype. The rearrangement uses TRBV20-1 and TRBJ1-6, with no clear D. Germline CDR1 DFQATT, CDR2 SNEGSKA (reference sequence). The CDR3 has 11 residues. V was shortened by 2 bases and J by 11 bases, with 7 bases between the two germline ends. The chain's CDR3 is CSARTVPPLHF. CDR3 DNA sequence: TGCAGTGCTAGAACGGTACCACCCCTCCACTTT.

This clonotype was counted ten times or more. The chain joins TRBV10-3 to TRBJ2-7; 9 nucleotides align to TRBD1. The CDR3 extends over 15 amino acids. Germline V gene lookup returns CDR1 ENHRY and CDR2 SYGVKD. V was clipped by 4 bases and J by 1 base; unmatched bases: 5. The CDR3 nucleotides read TGTGCCATCAGTGGTGGGACAGGGAGTTCCTACGAGCAGTACTTC. Translating gives CAISGGTGSSYEQYF.

The rearrangement links TRBV19 to TRBJ1-1, with TRBD1 matching 9 bases. After removal of 2 bases from V and 7 bases from J, the junction contained 2 bases not matched to a gene. The CDR3 sequence is 13 residues long. Germline V gene data show CDR1 as LNHDA and CDR2 as SQIVND (reference sequence). CDR3 loop: CASSIWDRDEAFF. DNA for the CDR3: TGTGCCAGTAGTATATGGGACAGGGATGAAGCTTTCTTT.

This clonotype was seen at least ten times. The chain couples TRBV7-2 to TRBJ1-6; tentatively, D is TRBD1 (5 bases). V lost 8 bases, J lost 13 bases, and 21 bases lay in between. The germline gives CDR1 SGHTA, CDR2 FQGNSA. The CDR3 consists of 14 residues. The CDR3 loop reads CASSGTAKHSPLHF. CDR3 coding DNA: TGTGCCAGCTCCGGGACCGCGAAGCACTCGCCCCTCCACTTT.